This T cell receptor beta chain was sequenced during a study of shared clonotypes between healthy human individuals. TCRdb's copy holds only in-frame clones and misses some; the assay was immunoSEQ multiplex PCR. The sample contains some 800,000 clones, around 93% of which appear only once. In germline, CDR1 is MNHEY, CDR2 SMNVEV (reference sequence). The CDR3 covers 14 residues. The V end was cut by 3 bases, the J end by 2 bases, with 11 bases between. Naive CD8 cells were CD45RO-negative, positively selected for CCR7, excluding terminally differentiated effector memory CD45RA+ cells. Sequencing was done on a sample of naive CD8+ T cells sorted from blood. This TCR was recovered from a man younger than 45 in good health. V usage is TRBV27 and J usage is TRBJ2-7, with D maybe TRBD1 (6 bases). CDR3 DNA: TGTGCCAGCAGTTTTGGCAGGGGAGCCTACGAGCAGTACTTC. Translation gives CASSFGRGAYEQYF.